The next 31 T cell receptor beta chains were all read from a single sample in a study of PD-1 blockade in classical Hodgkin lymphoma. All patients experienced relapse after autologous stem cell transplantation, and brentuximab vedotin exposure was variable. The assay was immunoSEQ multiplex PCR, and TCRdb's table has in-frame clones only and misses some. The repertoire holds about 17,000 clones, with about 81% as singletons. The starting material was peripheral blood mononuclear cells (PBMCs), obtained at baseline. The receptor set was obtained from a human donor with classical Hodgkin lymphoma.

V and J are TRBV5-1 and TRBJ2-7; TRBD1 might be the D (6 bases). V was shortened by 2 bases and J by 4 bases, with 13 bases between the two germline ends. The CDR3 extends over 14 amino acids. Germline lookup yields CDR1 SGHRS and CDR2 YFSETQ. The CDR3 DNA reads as TGCGCCAGCAGCTTAAGGGGGTCCATATACGAGCAGTACTTC. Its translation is CASSLRGSIYEQYF.

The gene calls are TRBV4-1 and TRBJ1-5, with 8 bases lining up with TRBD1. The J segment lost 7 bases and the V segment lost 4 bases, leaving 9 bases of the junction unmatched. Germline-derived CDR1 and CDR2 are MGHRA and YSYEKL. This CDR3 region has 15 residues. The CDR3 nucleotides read TGCGCCAGCAGCCGGGGGACAGGCGAGATACAGCCCCAGCATTTT. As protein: CASSRGTGEIQPQHF.

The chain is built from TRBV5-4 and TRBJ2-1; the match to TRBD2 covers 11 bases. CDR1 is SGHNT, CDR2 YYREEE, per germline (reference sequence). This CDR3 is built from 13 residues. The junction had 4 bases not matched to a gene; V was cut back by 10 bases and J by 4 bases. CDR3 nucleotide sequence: TGTGCCGGTACTAGCGGGGGTTACAATGAGCAGTTCTTC. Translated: CAGTSGGYNEQFF.

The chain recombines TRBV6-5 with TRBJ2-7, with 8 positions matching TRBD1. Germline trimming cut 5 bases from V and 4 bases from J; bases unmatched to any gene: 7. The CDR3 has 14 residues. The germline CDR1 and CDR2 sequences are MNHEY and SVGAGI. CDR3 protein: CASSPTGVGYEQYF. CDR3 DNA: TGTGCCAGCAGTCCGACAGGGGTGGGATACGAGCAGTACTTC.

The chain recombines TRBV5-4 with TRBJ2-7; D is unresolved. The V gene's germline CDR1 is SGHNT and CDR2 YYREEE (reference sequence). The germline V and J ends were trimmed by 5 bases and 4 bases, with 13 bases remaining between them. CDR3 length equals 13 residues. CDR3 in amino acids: CASRAGESYEQYF. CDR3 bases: TGTGCCAGCAGAGCTGGGGAATCTTACGAGCAGTACTTC.

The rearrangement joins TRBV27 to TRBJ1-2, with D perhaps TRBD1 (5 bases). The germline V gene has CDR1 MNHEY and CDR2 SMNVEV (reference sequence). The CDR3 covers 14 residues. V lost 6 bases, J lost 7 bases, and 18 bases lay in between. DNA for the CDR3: TGTGCCAGCAGCCTAGCCTGGCAGGGTGGTGGCTACACCTTC. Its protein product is CASSLAWQGGGYTF.

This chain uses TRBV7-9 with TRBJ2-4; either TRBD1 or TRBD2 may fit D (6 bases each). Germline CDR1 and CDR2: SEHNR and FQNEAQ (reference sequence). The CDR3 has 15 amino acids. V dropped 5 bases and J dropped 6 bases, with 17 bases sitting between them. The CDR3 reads CASSRDNLGRNIQYF. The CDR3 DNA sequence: TGTGCCAGCAGCCGGGACAACCTCGGGAGAAACATTCAGTACTTC.

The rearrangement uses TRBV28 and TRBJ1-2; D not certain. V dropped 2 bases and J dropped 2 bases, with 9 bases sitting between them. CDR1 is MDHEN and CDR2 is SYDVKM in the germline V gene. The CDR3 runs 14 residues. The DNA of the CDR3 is TGTGCCAGCAGTTTAGAGGGCGCCAACTATGGCTACACCTTC. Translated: CASSLEGANYGYTF.

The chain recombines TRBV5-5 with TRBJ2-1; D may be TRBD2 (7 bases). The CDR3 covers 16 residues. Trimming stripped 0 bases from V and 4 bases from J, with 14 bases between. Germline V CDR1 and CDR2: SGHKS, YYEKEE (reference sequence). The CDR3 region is CASSLAGGPPYNEQFF. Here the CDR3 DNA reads TGTGCCAGCAGCTTGGCGGGGGGCCCCCCATACAATGAGCAGTTCTTC. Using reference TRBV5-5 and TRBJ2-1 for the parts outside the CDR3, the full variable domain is DAGVTQSPTHLIKTRGQQVTLRCSPISGHKSVSWYQQVLGQGPQFIFQYYEKEERGRGNFPDRFSARQFPNYSSELNVNALLLGDSALYLCASSLAGGPPYNEQFFGPGTRLTVL.

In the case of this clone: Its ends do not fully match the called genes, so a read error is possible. The CDR3 sequence: CASSLGTSAYQETQYF. As DNA, the CDR3 is TGTGCTAGCAGCTTAGGGACTAGCGCATACCAAGAGACCCAGTACTTC. The chain uses TRBV7-7 and TRBJ2-5; 10 nucleotides line up with TRBD2. Germline V gene sequence: CDR1 SSHAT, CDR2 FNYEAQ (reference sequence). The CDR3 extends over 16 amino acids.

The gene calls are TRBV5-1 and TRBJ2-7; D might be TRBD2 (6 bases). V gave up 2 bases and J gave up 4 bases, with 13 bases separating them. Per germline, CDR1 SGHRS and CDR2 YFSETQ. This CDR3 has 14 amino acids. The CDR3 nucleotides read TGCGCCAGCAGCTTAACTTTGGGAGGTTACGAGCAGTACTTC. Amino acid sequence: CASSLTLGGYEQYF.

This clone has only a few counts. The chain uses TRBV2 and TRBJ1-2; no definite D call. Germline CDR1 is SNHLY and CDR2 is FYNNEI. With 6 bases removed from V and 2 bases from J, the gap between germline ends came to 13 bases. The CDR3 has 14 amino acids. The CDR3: CASSTLVSNYGYTF. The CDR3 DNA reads TGTGCCAGCAGCACCTTGGTCTCAAACTATGGCTACACCTTC.

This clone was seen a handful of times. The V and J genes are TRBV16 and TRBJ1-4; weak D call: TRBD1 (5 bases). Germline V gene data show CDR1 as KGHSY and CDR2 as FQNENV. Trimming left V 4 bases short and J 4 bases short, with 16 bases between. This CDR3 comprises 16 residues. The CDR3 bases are TGTGCCAGCAGCCGACCCGGGACGGATATTAATGAAAAACTGTTTTTT. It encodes CASSRPGTDINEKLFF. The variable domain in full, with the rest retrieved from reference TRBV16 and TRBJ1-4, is GEEVAQTPKHLVRGEGQKAKLYCAPIKGHSYVFWYQQVLKNEFKFLISFQNENVFDETGMPKERFSAKCLPNSPCSLEIQATKLEDSAVYFCASSRPGTDINEKLFFGSGTQLSVL.

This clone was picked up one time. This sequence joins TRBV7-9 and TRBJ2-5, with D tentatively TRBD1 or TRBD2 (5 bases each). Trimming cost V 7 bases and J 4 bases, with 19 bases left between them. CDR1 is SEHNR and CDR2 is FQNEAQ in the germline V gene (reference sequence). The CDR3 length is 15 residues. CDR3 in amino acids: CASTASGRDPETQYF. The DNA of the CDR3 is TGTGCCAGCACCGCATCGGGAAGGGACCCAGAGACCCAGTACTTC.

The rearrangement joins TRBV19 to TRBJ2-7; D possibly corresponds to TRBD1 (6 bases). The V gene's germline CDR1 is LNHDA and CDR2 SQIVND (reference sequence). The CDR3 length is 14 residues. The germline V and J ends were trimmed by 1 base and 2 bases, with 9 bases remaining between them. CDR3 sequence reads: CASSIGGHAYEQYF. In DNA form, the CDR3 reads TGTGCCAGTAGTATAGGGGGGCACGCCTACGAGCAGTACTTC.

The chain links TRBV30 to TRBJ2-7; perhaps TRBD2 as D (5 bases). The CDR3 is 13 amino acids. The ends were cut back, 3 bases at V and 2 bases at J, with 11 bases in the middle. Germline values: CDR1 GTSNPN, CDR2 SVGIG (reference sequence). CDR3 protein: CAWSQSGTYEQYF. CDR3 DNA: TGTGCCTGGAGCCAGAGCGGAACCTACGAGCAGTACTTC.

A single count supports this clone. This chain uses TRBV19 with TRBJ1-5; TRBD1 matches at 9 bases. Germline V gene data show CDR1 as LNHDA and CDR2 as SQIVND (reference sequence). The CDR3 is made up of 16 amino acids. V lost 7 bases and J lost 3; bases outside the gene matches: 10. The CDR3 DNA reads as TGTGCCAGTATCGGGGCAGGGACAGGGCTCAATCAGCCCCAGCATTTT. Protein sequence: CASIGAGTGLNQPQHF.

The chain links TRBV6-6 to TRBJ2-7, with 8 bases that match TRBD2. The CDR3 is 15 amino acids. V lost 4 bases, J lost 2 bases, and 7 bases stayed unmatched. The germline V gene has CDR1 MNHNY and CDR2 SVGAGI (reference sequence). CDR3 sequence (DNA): TGTGCCAGCAGTTCCCTCGCGGGGGGCCCCTACGAGCAGTACTTC. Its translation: CASSSLAGGPYEQYF.

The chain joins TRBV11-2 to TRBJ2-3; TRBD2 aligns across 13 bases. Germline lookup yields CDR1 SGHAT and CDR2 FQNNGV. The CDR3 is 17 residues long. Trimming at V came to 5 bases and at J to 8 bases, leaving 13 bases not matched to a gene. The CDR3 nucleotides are TGTGCCAGCAGCCTAGGACTAGCGGGGGCTGAAGCGGTTACGCAGTATTTT. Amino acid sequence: CASSLGLAGAEAVTQYF. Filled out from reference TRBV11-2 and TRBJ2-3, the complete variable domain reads EAGVAQSPRYKIIEKRQSVAFWCNPISGHATLYWYQQILGQGPKLLIQFQNNGVVDDSQLPKDRFSAERLKGVDSTLKIQPAKLEDSAVYLCASSLGLAGAEAVTQYFGPGTRLTVL.

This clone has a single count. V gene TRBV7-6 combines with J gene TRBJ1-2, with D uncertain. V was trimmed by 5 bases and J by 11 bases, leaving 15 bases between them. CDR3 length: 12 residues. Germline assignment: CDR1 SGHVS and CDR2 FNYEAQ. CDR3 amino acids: CASSPERVAYTF. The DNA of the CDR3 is TGTGCCAGCAGCCCCGAACGGGTCGCTTACACCTTC.

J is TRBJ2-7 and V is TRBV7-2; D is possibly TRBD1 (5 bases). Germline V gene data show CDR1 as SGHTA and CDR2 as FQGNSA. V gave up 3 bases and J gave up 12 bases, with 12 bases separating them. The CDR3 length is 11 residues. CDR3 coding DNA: TGTGCCAGCAGCTTGGGCAGGGAACCGTACTTC. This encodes CASSLGREPYF.

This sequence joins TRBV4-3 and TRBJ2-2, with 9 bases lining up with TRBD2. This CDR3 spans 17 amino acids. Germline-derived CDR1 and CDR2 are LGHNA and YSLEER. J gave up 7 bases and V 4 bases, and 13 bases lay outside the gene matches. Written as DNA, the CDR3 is TGCGCCAGCAGCCCAGCTTTGTTAGCGGGAGTAAACGGGGAGCTGTTTTTT. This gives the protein CASSPALLAGVNGELFF.

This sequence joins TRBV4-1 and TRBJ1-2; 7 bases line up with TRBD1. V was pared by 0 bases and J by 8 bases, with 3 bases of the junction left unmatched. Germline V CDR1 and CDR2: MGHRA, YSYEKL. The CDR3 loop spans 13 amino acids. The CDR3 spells CASSQDGDRGYTF. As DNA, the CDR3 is TGCGCCAGCAGCCAAGATGGGGACAGAGGCTACACCTTC.

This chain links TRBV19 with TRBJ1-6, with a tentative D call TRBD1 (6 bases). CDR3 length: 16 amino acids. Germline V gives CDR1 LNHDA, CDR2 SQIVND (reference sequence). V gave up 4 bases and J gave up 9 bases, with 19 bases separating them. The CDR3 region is CASSTEPGQGFSPLHF. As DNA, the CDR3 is TGTGCCAGTAGTACTGAACCGGGACAAGGGTTTTCACCCCTCCACTTT.

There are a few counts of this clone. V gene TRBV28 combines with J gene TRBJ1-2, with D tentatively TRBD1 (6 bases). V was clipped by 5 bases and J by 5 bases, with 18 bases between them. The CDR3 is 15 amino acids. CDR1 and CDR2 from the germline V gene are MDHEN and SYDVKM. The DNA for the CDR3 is TGTGCCAGCAGTCCCCGAATAAGAGGGGGGTATGGCTACACCTTC. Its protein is CASSPRIRGGYGYTF.

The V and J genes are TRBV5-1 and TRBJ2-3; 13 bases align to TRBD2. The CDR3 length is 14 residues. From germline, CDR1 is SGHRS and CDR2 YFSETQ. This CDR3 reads CATGTSGTTDTQYF. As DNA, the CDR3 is TGCGCTACCGGGACTAGCGGGACCACAGATACGCAGTATTTT.

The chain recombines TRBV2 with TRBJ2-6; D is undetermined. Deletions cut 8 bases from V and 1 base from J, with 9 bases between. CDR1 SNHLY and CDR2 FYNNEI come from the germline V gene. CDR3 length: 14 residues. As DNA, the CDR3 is TGTGCCAGCCGTCCTGGGTCTGGGGCCAACGTCCTGACTTTC. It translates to CASRPGSGANVLTF.

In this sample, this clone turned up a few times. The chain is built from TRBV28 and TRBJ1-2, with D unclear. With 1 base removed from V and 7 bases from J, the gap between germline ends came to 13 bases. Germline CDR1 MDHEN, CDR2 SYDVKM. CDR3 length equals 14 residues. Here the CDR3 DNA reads TGTGCCAGCAGTTTATCGGACGTCCTGGGTGGCTACACCTTC. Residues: CASSLSDVLGGYTF.

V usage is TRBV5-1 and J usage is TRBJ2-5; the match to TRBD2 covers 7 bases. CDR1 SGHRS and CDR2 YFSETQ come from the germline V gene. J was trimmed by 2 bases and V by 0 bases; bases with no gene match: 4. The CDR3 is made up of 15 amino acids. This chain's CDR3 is CASSLAAGEQETQYF. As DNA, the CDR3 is TGCGCCAGCAGCTTGGCCGCGGGGGAACAAGAGACCCAGTACTTC.

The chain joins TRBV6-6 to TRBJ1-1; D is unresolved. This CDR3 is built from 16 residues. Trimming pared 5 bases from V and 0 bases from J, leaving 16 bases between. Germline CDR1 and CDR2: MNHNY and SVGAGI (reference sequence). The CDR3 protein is CASSQTRTRMNTEAFF. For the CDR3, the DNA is TGTGCCAGCAGTCAGACAAGGACCCGCATGAACACTGAAGCTTTCTTT.

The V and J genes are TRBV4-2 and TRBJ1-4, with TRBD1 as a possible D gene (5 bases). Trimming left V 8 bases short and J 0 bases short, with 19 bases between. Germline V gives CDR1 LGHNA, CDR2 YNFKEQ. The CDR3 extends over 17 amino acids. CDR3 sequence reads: CASRRGFGDATNEKLFF. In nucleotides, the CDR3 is TGTGCCAGCCGAAGGGGCTTCGGGGATGCAACTAATGAAAAACTGTTTTTT.